The entry that follows covers one T cell receptor beta chain sequence. The antigen remains unidentified. The read ends 3 residues before the CDR3 terminus; that terminus is restored from the germline J gene. V lost 3 bases to trimming and J lost 10 bases, with 19 bases between them. CDR3 length: 16 residues. Germline CDR1 SGHVS, CDR2 FNYEAQ. Generated by immunoSEQ multiplex PCR, the TCRdb table keeps only in-frame clones and is missing some. This table lists 5,000 or so clones. This record comes from a study of Tregs in tolerant kidney transplant recipients. Study-level findings and limits: Antigen-driven expansion was suggested because donor-specific Tregs expanded more than all Tregs in tolerant patients.

Recipients received nonmyeloablative bone marrow transplants from related graft donors, with transient mixed chimerism. The sequence derives from a human patient who received a combined kidney and bone marrow transplant. Some T cells may be the graft donor's. The sequences come from CD4+ T cells from blood (PBMCs), collected around 15 months after the transplant. The chain is built from TRBV7-6 and TRBJ1-6, with D hard to call. Here the CDR3 reads CASSFRPSHIGSPLHF. The CDR3 bases that were read are TGTGCCAGCAGCTTTCGACCTTCGCACATCGGGTCACCC.